Shown below are 29 T cell receptor beta chains from a single sample sequenced in a study of blood T cell repertoires in COVID-19. Sequencing used immunoSEQ multiplex PCR; TCRdb keeps in-frame clones, though not all of them. The table lists approximately 170,000 clones, about 88% of them singletons, with under 2% in the top ten. Sequenced material: peripheral blood. Receptor source: a young man who had recovered from COVID-19.

This chain links TRBV7-9 with TRBJ2-7; perhaps TRBD1 as D (6 bases). The germline V and J ends were trimmed by 4 bases and 5 bases, with 9 bases remaining between them. Germline V gene lookup returns CDR1 SEHNR and CDR2 FQNEAQ (reference sequence). This CDR3 region has 12 residues. The DNA for the CDR3 is TGTGCCAGCAGCTGGGGGCTTGACGAGCAGTACTTC. It yields the protein CASSWGLDEQYF. Based on the CDR3 plus reference TRBV7-9 and TRBJ2-7, the full variable domain is DTGVSQNPRHKITKRGQNVTFRCDPISEHNRLYWYRQTLGQGPEFLTYFQNEAQLEKSRLLSDRFSAERPKGSFSTLEIQRTEQGDSAMYLCASSWGLDEQYFGPGTRLTVT.

This clone was detected once. The V and J genes are TRBV12-2 and TRBJ2-7; the D call in the table, TRBD1, was not verified against the DNA. TRBV12-2 is assigned pseudogene status. The CDR3 has 20 residues. For the CDR3, the DNA is TGTGCAAGTCGCTTAGAGGATAGGTCCACTTTCTGTCGGAACAGCTACGAGCAGTACTTC. This sequence encodes CASRLEDRSTFCRNSYEQYF.

V usage is TRBV19 and J usage is TRBJ2-1; TRBD2 matches at 9 bases. The V segment lost 4 bases and the J segment 7 bases; nucleotides outside the gene matches: 8. Germline lookup yields CDR1 LNHDA and CDR2 SQIVND (reference sequence). The CDR3 consists of 15 residues. CDR3 loop: CASSTAGTSINEQFF. The CDR3 DNA is TGTGCCAGTAGTACCGCCGGGACTAGCATAAATGAGCAGTTCTTC.

The chain recombines TRBV27 with TRBJ1-4, with 12 bases matching TRBD1. V lost 4 bases to trimming and J lost 11 bases; unmatched junction nucleotides: 8. Germline values: CDR1 MNHEY, CDR2 SMNVEV (reference sequence). The CDR3 length is 15 residues. Written as DNA, the CDR3 is TGTGCCAGCAGTTATTCCGGGACAGGGGGCGGGAAACTGTTTTTT. It is translated as CASSYSGTGGGKLFF.

The CDR3: CASSSRGGPGSFF. The CDR3 DNA reads TGTGCCAGCAGCTCACGGGGGGGCCCTGGGTCTTTCTTT. This chain uses TRBV3-1 (or the pseudogene TRBV3-2) with TRBJ1-1; perhaps TRBD1 as D (6 bases). The CDR3 spans 13 residues. The germline CDR1 and CDR2 sequences are LGHDT and YNNKEL (reference sequence). Trimming stripped 5 bases from V and 12 bases from J, with 19 bases between.

This clone was observed once. The chain uses TRBV7-8 and TRBJ1-2; 8 bases map to TRBD1. Germline V lookup: CDR1 SGHVS, CDR2 FQNEAQ. CDR3 length: 15 residues. V gave up 5 bases and J gave up 4 bases; unmatched junction bases: 9. This CDR3 is CASSPAGQASYGYTF. The CDR3 region has the DNA TGTGCCAGCAGCCCGGCGGGACAGGCGTCCTATGGCTACACCTTC. Combining the CDR3 with reference TRBV7-8 and TRBJ1-2 gives the whole variable domain GAGVSQSPRYKVAKRGQDVALRCDPISGHVSLFWYQQALGQGPEFLTYFQNEAQLDKSGLPSDRFFAERPEGSVSTLKIQRTQQEDSAVYLCASSPAGQASYGYTFGSGTRLTVV.

The genes are TRBV6-5 and TRBJ1-1, with D possibly matching TRBD1 (5 bases). This CDR3 is built from 14 residues. Trimming removed 2 bases from V and 0 bases from J, with 7 bases in between. Germline CDR1 MNHEY, CDR2 SVGAGI. The CDR3 here is CASSYRGMNTEAFF. The CDR3 bases are TGTGCCAGCAGTTACAGGGGAATGAACACTGAAGCTTTCTTT.

The chain employs TRBV15 and TRBJ2-2, with 8 bases that match TRBD1. The CDR3 runs to 14 residues. The trim removed 5 bases at V and 3 bases at J, leaving 2 bases unmatched. The germline V gene encodes CDR1 LNHNV and CDR2 YYDKDF (reference sequence). CDR3 in DNA: TGTGCCACCAGCCTGACAGGGGACACCGGGGAGCTGTTTTTT. It is translated as CATSLTGDTGELFF.

In DNA, the CDR3 is TGTGCCAGTAGTATAGGAGCGGATGAAGAGACCCAGTACTTC. Translating it yields CASSIGADEETQYF. The chain joins TRBV19 to TRBJ2-5; maybe TRBD2 (5 bases). V was pared by 1 base and J by 3 bases, with 9 bases between. CDR1 is LNHDA and CDR2 is SQIVND in the germline V gene (reference sequence). This CDR3 is built from 14 residues.

This clone is a singleton in its sample. The chain combines TRBV5-1 with TRBJ1-3; D ambiguous. The germline CDR1 and CDR2 sequences are SGHRS and YFSETQ. With 0 bases removed from V and 3 bases from J, the gap between germline ends came to 13 bases. CDR3 length equals 16 residues. The CDR3, as DNA: TGCGCCAGCAGCTTGGTACCGCCGGAGGGTGGAAACACCATATATTTT. This translates into CASSLVPPEGGNTIYF. The variable domain in full, with the rest retrieved from reference TRBV5-1 and TRBJ1-3, is KAGVTQTPRYLIKTRGQQVTLSCSPISGHRSVSWYQQTPGQGLQFLFEYFSETQRNKGNFPGRFSGRQFSNSRSEMNVSTLELGDSALYLCASSLVPPEGGNTIYFGEGSWLTVV.

The rearrangement joins TRBV5-1 to TRBJ2-2; maybe TRBD1 (6 bases). Deletions cut 6 bases from V and 0 bases from J, with 12 bases between. The CDR3 runs to 15 residues. CDR1 is SGHRS, CDR2 YFSETQ, per germline. CDR3 residues: CASTSGTTNTGELFF. The CDR3, as DNA: TGCGCCAGCACCTCCGGGACAACGAACACCGGGGAGCTGTTTTTT.

V usage is TRBV7-9 and J usage is TRBJ2-6; TRBD2 matches 13 bases. Trimming removed 5 bases from V and 0 bases from J; junction bases left unmatched: 1. The germline V gene has CDR1 SEHNR and CDR2 FQNEAQ (reference sequence). The CDR3 loop spans 17 amino acids. The CDR3 loop is CASSTSGRASGANVLTF. CDR3 in DNA: TGTGCCAGCAGCACTAGCGGGAGGGCCTCTGGGGCCAACGTCCTGACTTTC.

This chain uses TRBV9 with TRBJ1-1; D unresolved. V lost 0 bases and J lost 2, with 11 bases in between. CDR1 and CDR2 from the germline V gene are SGDLS and YYNGEE. The CDR3 is 15 residues long. For the CDR3, the DNA is TGTGCCAGCAGCGTAGGGGGAGGCGGTAACACTGAAGCTTTCTTT. This translates into CASSVGGGGNTEAFF.

The V and J genes are TRBV14 and TRBJ2-7; D is perhaps TRBD1 (6 bases). There are 15 residues in the CDR3. Germline-derived CDR1 and CDR2 are SGHDN and FVKESK. Trimming shortened V by 1 base and J by 5 bases, and 15 bases separated the two germline ends. In DNA, the CDR3 is TGTGCCAGCAGCCAAGGAAACAGGGATCGTAACGAGCAGTACTTC. Its protein is CASSQGNRDRNEQYF.

This CDR3 is CASSSRTGMTGELFF. The CDR3 coding sequence is TGTGCCAGCAGCTCCCGGACAGGGATGACCGGGGAGCTGTTTTTT. The genes are TRBV7-9 and TRBJ2-2; 8 bases match TRBD1. With 4 bases clipped from V and 5 bases from J, the junction kept 6 bases outside the gene matches. The CDR3 sequence is 15 residues long. The V gene's germline CDR1 is SEHNR and CDR2 FQNEAQ (reference sequence).

The rearrangement links TRBV9 to TRBJ1-1; D possibly corresponds to TRBD1 (5 bases). The CDR3 runs to 14 residues. V lost 3 bases and J 1 base, leaving 10 bases between the germline ends. Germline V lookup: CDR1 SGDLS, CDR2 YYNGEE. This CDR3 reads CASSATGRNTEAFF. The CDR3 nucleotides are TGTGCCAGCAGCGCTACAGGAAGGAACACTGAAGCTTTCTTT. Using reference TRBV9 and TRBJ1-1 for the parts outside the CDR3, the full variable domain is DSGVTQTPKHLITATGQRVTLRCSPRSGDLSVYWYQQSLDQGLQFLIQYYNGEERAKGNILERFSAQQFPDLHSELNLSSLELGDSALYFCASSATGRNTEAFFGQGTRLTVV.

J is TRBJ1-2 and V is TRBV20-1, with no clear D. CDR3 size: 10 residues. CDR1 is DFQATT, CDR2 SNEGSKA, per germline (reference sequence). V lost 6 bases, J lost 4 bases, and 6 bases lay in between. The CDR3 region has the DNA TGCAGTGCACGAGGCTATGGCTACACCTTC. It encodes CSARGYGYTF.

The chain carries TRBV3-1 (or the pseudogene TRBV3-2) and TRBJ1-4; D call uncertain. Deletions cut 1 base from V and 0 bases from J, with 9 bases between. Per germline, CDR1 LGHDT and CDR2 YNNKEL (reference sequence). CDR3 length: 16 residues. CDR3 protein: CASSQAYNATNEKLFF. CDR3 nucleotide sequence: TGTGCCAGCAGCCAAGCGTATAATGCAACTAATGAAAAACTGTTTTTT.

This chain joins TRBV7-6 and TRBJ2-1; TRBD2 matches at 7 bases. Losses at the gene ends were 5 bases for V and 0 bases for J; bases not matched to a gene: 7. Germline loops: CDR1 SGHVS, CDR2 FNYEAQ. The CDR3 sequence is 16 residues long. As DNA, the CDR3 is TGTGCCAGCAGCCTTTCTAGCGGCCTCTCCTACAATGAGCAGTTCTTC. This sequence encodes CASSLSSGLSYNEQFF.

The CDR3 sequence is CASSQELGTGIQETQYF. The CDR3 nucleotides are TGTGCCAGCAGCCAAGAACTCGGGACAGGGATTCAAGAGACCCAGTACTTC. This chain connects TRBV28 to TRBJ2-5, with 9 bases aligning to TRBD1. This CDR3 is built from 17 residues. CDR1 and CDR2 (germline): MDHEN, SYDVKM. The trim removed 6 bases at V and 2 bases at J, leaving 13 bases unmatched. Based on the CDR3 plus reference TRBV28 and TRBJ2-5, the full variable domain is DVKVTQSSRYLVKRTGEKVFLECVQDMDHENMFWYRQDPGLGLRLIYFSYDVKMKEKGDIPEGYSVSREKKERFSLILESASTNQTSMYLCASSQELGTGIQETQYFGPGTRLLVL.

This chain links TRBV5-1 with TRBJ2-5; TRBD1 aligns across 8 bases. The CDR3 spans 16 residues. The V gene end was trimmed by 4 bases and the J gene end by 2 bases; junction bases not matched to a gene: 10. CDR1 SGHRS and CDR2 YFSETQ come from the germline V gene. Written as DNA, the CDR3 is TGCGCCAGCAGCCCAGGACAGGGATTGGGACAAGAGACCCAGTACTTC. It is translated as CASSPGQGLGQETQYF.

The J gene is TRBJ1-2, the V gene TRBV5-6; 8 nucleotides agree with TRBD1. Germline trimming cut 4 bases from V and 5 bases from J; bases unmatched to any gene: 10. Germline V CDR1 and CDR2: SGHDT, YYEEEE. There are 15 residues in the CDR3. CDR3 region: CASSLVDREGYGYTF. The CDR3 DNA follows: TGTGCCAGCAGCCTCGTGGACAGGGAAGGGTATGGCTACACCTTC.

This chain joins TRBV21-1 and TRBJ2-5; TRBD2 is the table's D call, not checked against the DNA. TRBV21-1 is a pseudogene. The CDR3 loop spans 15 amino acids. The CDR3: CASSKRLAGAETQYF. CDR3 DNA sequence: TGTGCCAGCAGCAAGCGACTAGCGGGAGCGGAGACCCAGTACTTC.

This chain joins TRBV7-2 and TRBJ1-1; 10 bases fit TRBD1. The CDR3 is made up of 13 amino acids. With V trimmed by 1 base and J by 11 bases, 4 bases remained unmatched. Germline V lookup: CDR1 SGHTA, CDR2 FQGNSA. As DNA, the CDR3 is TGTGCCAGCAGCTTAGGACAGGGGGCGGATGCTTTCTTT. This codes for CASSLGQGADAFF.

The rearrangement links TRBV4-1 to TRBJ1-4, with D uncertain. CDR3 length: 16 amino acids. The germline V gene encodes CDR1 MGHRA and CDR2 YSYEKL. The V end was cut by 3 bases, the J end by 3 bases, with 14 bases between. This CDR3 reads CASSHPRTDSNEKLFF. The CDR3 DNA sequence: TGCGCCAGCAGCCATCCAAGGACGGACTCTAATGAAAAACTGTTTTTT.

This clone was counted a single time. The gene calls are TRBV6-2 or TRBV6-3 and TRBJ2-1, with 11 positions matching TRBD1. Germline values: CDR1 MNHEY, CDR2 SVGEGT. Trimming took 4 bases from V and 8 from J; bases not matched to a gene: 10. The CDR3 runs to 16 residues. DNA of the CDR3: TGTGCCAGCAGTTCTCCCGGGACAGGGGGGATCCATGAGCAGTTCTTC. It translates to CASSSPGTGGIHEQFF.

V and J are TRBV1 and TRBJ2-3; the D call TRBD2 from the table was never checked on the DNA. TRBV1 is listed as a pseudogene. The CDR3 has 17 residues. CDR3 region: CTSSQPRSGTSTDTQYF. The DNA for the CDR3 is TGCACCAGCAGCCAACCCCGGAGCGGGACTAGCACAGATACGCAGTATTTT.

This clone has just a few counts. V usage is TRBV12-5 and J usage is TRBJ1-4, with D perhaps matching TRBD1 (5 bases). There are 19 residues in the CDR3. V shed 2 bases and J shed 2 bases, with 21 bases lying between them. CDR1 LGHNT and CDR2 FRNRAP come from the germline V gene. The CDR3 reads CASGLSRENIPRTNEKLFF. The CDR3 DNA reads as TGTGCTAGTGGTTTGAGCAGGGAAAACATCCCTAGGACTAATGAAAAACTGTTTTTT.

This sequence joins TRBV2 and TRBJ2-5, with D possibly matching TRBD1 (5 bases). This CDR3 contains 16 residues. V was cut by 1 base and J by 4 bases, with 16 bases left in between. Germline V gives CDR1 SNHLY, CDR2 FYNNEI. CDR3 in DNA: TGTGCCAGCAGTGAAGGGACATTAAGTTTAGGAGAGACCCAGTACTTC. The encoded protein is CASSEGTLSLGETQYF.